This T cell receptor (beta chain) was obtained from a study of tissue T cells after allogeneic stem cell transplantation. Study conclusions and caveats: Anatomically similar tissues had similar TCR repertoires within each patient. Across patients, clones rarely overlapped, yet motif clusters were shared tissue-specifically. Only a limited share of tissue TCRs appeared in blood or spleen.

CDR1 and CDR2 (germline): SGHVS, FQNEAQ. Trimming at V came to 1 base and at J to 12 bases, leaving 12 bases not matched to a gene. The CDR3 totals 15 residues. Method: immunoSEQ multiplex PCR; TCRdb's copy keeps in-frame clones and lacks some. The sample has roughly 960 clones; about 71% are singletons. This clone appeared a single time. Antigen specificity is unknown. The chain is built from TRBV7-8 and TRBJ2-1; TRBD1 aligns across 7 bases. The specimen was esophageal tissue, collected at autopsy. This sequence originates from a female patient aged 35 to 69 with steroid-refractory graft-versus-host disease after an allogeneic stem cell transplant. A share of the T cells may be of graft donor origin. In DNA, the CDR3 is TGTGCCAGCAGCTTAGGTAGGGGGCCCGGTAGAGGGCAGTTCTTC. Translating it yields CASSLGRGPGRGQFF.